This record looks at one T cell receptor (beta chain) sequence and its context. Antigen unknown. This specimen comes from a study of T-cell memory formation after mild COVID-19. V was trimmed by 2 bases and J by 2 bases, leaving 10 bases between them. This CDR3 contains 14 residues. Germline loops: CDR1 SGHVS, CDR2 FQNEAQ. Constant-segment primers served in 5'RACE that generated TCR alpha and TCR beta cDNA libraries bearing sample barcodes and UMIs. One entry per CDR3 protein results from TCRdb running MiXCR on the 5' RACE reads. The sample yields hundreds of thousands of distinct CDR3 sequences, 28% seen once. Study-wide findings and caveats: Shrinking CD4+ clones resided mostly in CM and EM, and CD8+ ones in EMRA.

The sample taken for sequencing was PBMCs or a T cell subset sorted from them (not recorded which). The receptor was isolated from an adult woman who had mild COVID-19 (a few samples of this study predate the infection). Cell type and time point are not known. V usage is TRBV7-8 and J usage is TRBJ2-7; D call uncertain. Here the CDR3 reads CASSLQDGTYEQYF. CDR3 bases: TGTGCCAGCAGCTTACAGGACGGAACCTACGAGCAGTACTTC.